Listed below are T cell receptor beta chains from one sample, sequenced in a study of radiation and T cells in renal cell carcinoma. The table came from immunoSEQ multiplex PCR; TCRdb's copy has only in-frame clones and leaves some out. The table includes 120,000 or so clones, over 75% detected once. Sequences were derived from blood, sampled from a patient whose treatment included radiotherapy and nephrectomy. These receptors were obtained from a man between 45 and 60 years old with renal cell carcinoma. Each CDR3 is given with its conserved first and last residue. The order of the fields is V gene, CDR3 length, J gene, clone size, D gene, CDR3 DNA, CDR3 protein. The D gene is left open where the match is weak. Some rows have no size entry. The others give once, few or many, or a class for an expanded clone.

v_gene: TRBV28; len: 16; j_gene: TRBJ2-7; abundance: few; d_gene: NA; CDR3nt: TGTGCCAGCAGTTCCTCCCGGGCAGGGGAAAACTACGAGCAGTACTTC; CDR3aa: CASSSSRAGENYEQYF
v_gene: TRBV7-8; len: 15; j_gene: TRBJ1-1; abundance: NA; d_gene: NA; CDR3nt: TGTGCCAGCAGCCGCCCGGGGGGGGCGAACACTGAAGCTTTCTTT; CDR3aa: CASSRPGGANTEAFF
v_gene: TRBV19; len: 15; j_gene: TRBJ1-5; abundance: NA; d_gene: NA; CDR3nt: TGTGCCAGTAGGGTCCGTGCAGACCACAATCAGCCCCAGCATTTT; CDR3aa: CASRVRADHNQPQHF
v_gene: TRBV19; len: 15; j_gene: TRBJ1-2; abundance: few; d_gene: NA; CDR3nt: TGTGCCAGTAGTATTGGAGCGGGCAGGGGATATGGCTACACCTTC; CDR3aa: CASSIGAGRGYGYTF
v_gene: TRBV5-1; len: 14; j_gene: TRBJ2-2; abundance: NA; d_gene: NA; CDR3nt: TGCGCCAGCAGCTTCATGAGCGGCGGCGGGGAGCTGTTTTTT; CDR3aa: CASSFMSGGGELFF
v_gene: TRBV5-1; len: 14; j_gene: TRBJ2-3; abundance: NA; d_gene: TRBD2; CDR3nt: TGCGCCAGCAGCTTATCGCGGGAGACAGATACGCAGTATTTT; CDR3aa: CASSLSRETDTQYF
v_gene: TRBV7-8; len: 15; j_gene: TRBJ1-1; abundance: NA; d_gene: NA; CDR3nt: TGTGCCAGCAGCCCTAGACCGAGACTGACCACTGAAGCTTTCTTT; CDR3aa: CASSPRPRLTTEAFF
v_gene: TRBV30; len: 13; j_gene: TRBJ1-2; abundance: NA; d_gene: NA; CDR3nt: TGTGCCTGGAGTTGGGCAGGGGCAGGTGGCTACACCTTC; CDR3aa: CAWSWAGAGGYTF
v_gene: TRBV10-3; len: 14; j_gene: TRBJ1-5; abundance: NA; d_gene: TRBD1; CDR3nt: TGTGCCATCAGCACACAGGGGGCTACTCAGCCCCAGCATTTT; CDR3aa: CAISTQGATQPQHF
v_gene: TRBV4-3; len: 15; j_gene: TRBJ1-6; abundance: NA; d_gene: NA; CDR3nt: TGCGCCAGCAGCCCTAGTGGTAGGGACGATTCACCCCTCCACTTT; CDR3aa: CASSPSGRDDSPLHF
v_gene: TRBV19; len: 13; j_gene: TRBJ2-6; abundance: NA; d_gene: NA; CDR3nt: TGTGCCAGTGGCCGGTTAGAGGCCAACGTCCTGACTTTC; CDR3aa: CASGRLEANVLTF
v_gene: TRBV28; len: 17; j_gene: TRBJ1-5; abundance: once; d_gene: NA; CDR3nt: TGTGCCAGCAGTTCCACAACCCGGGCCCGCTACAATCAGCCCCAGCATTTT; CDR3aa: CASSSTTRARYNQPQHF
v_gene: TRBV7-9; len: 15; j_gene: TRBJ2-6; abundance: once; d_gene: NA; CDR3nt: TGTGCCAGCAGTAGAGGGTTCTCTGGGGCCAACGTCCTGACTTTC; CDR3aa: CASSRGFSGANVLTF
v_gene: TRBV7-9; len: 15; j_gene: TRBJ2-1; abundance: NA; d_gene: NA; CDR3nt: TGTGCCAGCAGCCCCGGCCCTAGTCAACACAATGAGCAGTTCTTC; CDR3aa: CASSPGPSQHNEQFF
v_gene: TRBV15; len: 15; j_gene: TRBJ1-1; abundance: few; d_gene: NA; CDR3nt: TGTGCCACCAGCAGAATTCCTCCCGCAGCCAGAGGAGCTTTCTTT; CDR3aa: CATSRIPPAARGAFF
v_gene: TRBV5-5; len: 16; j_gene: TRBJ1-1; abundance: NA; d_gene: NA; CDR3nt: TGTGCCAGCAGCGGGGGTCGTGGACAGTTGAACACTGAAGCTTTCTTT; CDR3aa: CASSGGRGQLNTEAFF
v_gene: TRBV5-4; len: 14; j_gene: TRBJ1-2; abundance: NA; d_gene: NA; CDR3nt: TGTGCCAGCAGCTTGGACCCGGTGAACTATGGCTACACCTTC; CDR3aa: CASSLDPVNYGYTF
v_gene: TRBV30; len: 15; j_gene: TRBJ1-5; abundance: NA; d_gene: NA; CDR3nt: TGTGCCTGGAGTTCCGTCGACAATAGCAATCAGCCCCAGCATTTT; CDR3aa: CAWSSVDNSNQPQHF
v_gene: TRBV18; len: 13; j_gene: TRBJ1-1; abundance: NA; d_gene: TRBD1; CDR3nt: TGTGCCAGCTCGACGGAGGGGGCCCTTGAAGCTTTCTTT; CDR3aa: CASSTEGALEAFF
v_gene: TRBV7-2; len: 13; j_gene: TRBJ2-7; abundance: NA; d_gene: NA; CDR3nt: TGTGCCAGCAGTCGGGGGACTCAGTACGAGCAGTACTTC; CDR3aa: CASSRGTQYEQYF
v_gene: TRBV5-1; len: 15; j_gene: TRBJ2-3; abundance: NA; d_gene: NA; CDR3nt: TGCGCCAGCAGCTTGGTTTCGGGCGGGGACCATACGCAGTATTTT; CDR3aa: CASSLVSGGDHTQYF
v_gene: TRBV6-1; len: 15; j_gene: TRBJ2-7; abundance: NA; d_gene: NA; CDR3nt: TGTGCCAGCAGTGAAAGGGGACCAGGGAGCTACGAGCAGTACTTC; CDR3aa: CASSERGPGSYEQYF
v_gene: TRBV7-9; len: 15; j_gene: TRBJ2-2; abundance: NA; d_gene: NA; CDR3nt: TGTGCCAGCAGCCCTAAAAGGGGGAACACCGGGGAGCTGTTTTTT; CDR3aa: CASSPKRGNTGELFF
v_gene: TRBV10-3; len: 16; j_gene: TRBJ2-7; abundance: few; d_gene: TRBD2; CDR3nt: TGTGCCATCAGTGAGTCGGGGCTAGCGGGATCAGGCGAGCAGTACTTC; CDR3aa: CAISESGLAGSGEQYF
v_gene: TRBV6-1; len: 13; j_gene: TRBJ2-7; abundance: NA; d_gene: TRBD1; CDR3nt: TGTGCCAGCAGGGGCAGGGGGTCCTACGAGCAGTACTTC; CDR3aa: CASRGRGSYEQYF
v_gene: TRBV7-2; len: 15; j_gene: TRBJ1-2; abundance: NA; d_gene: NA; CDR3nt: TGTGCCAGCAGCTTCTGGGGGTATGGGGAGGCAGGCTACACCTTC; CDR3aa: CASSFWGYGEAGYTF
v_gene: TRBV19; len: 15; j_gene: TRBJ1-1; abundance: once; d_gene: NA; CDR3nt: TGTGCCAGTAGATCGCCCAATCTGGGCAGGGGAGAAGCTTTCTTT; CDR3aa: CASRSPNLGRGEAFF
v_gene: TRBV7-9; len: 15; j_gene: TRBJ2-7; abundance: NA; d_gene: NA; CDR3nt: TGTGCCAGCAGCCCCGTCGGGGAAGCGGGCGACGAGCAGTACTTC; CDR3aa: CASSPVGEAGDEQYF
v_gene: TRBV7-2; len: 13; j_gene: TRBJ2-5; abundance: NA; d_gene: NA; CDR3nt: TGTGCCAGCAGCGTAGGGGATTTGGAGACCCAGTACTTC; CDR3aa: CASSVGDLETQYF
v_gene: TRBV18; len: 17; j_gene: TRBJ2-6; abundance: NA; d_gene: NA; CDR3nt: TGTGCCAGCTCACCACTAGGGGATTTCTCTGGGGCCAACGTCCTGACTTTC; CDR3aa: CASSPLGDFSGANVLTF
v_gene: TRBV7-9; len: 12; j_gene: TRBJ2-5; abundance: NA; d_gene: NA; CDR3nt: TGTGCCAGCAGCTCGTACCAAGAGACCCAGTACTTC; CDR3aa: CASSSYQETQYF
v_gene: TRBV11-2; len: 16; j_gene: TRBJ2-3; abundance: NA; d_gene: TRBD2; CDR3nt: TGTGCCAGCAGCCCACCACTAGCGGGAGCATCAGATACGCAGTATTTT; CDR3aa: CASSPPLAGASDTQYF
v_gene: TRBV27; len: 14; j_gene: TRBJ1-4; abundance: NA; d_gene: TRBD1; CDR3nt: TGTGCCTCTCAAGAAGGGGGCCCGGGAGAAAAACTGTTTTTT; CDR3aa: CASQEGGPGEKLFF
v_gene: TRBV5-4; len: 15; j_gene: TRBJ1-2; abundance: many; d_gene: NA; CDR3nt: TGTGCCAGCAGCTTGGAATCGGCCGGTCTGCGTGGCTACACCTTC; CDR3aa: CASSLESAGLRGYTF
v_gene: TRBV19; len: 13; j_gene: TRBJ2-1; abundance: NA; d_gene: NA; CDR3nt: TGTGCCAGTAGTATCAGGGGTTTGGATGAGCAGTTCTTC; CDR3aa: CASSIRGLDEQFF
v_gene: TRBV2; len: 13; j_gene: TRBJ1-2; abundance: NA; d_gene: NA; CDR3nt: TGTGCCAGCAATACCCCAGGCAACTATGGCTACACCTTC; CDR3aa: CASNTPGNYGYTF
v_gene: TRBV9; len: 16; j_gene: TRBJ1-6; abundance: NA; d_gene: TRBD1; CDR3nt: TGTGCCAGCAGCCCTCGGGAGGGGGCAACCAATTCACCCCTCCACTTT; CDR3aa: CASSPREGATNSPLHF
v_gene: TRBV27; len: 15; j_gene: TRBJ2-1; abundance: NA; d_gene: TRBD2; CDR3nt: TGTGCCAGCAGTTTAGGGGGGGGGTCGGACAATGAGCAGTTCTTC; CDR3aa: CASSLGGGSDNEQFF
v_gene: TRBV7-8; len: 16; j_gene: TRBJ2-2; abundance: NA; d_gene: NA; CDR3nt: TGTGCCAGCAACTTAGGCCATCGCGGGCAGAACGGGGAGCTGTTTTTT; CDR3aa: CASNLGHRGQNGELFF
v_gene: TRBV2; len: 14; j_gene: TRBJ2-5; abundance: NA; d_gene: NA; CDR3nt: TGTGCCAGCCGCCGGGACGTAAACCAAGAGACCCAGTACTTC; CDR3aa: CASRRDVNQETQYF
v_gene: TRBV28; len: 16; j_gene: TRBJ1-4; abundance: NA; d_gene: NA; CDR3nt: TGTGCCAGCAGTAGTTTTTCTGCCCAGGAAGATGAAAAACTGTTTTTT; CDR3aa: CASSSFSAQEDEKLFF
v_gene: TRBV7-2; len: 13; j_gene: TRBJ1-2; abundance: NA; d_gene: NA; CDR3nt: TGTGCCAGCAGCTTAGCACAGCGGTATGGCTACACCTTC; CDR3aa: CASSLAQRYGYTF
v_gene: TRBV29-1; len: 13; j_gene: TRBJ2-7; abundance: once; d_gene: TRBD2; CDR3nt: TGCAGCGTCGCTAGCGGGAGTTACTACGAGCAGTACTTC; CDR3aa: CSVASGSYYEQYF
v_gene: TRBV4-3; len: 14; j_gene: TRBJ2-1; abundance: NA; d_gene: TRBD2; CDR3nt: TGCGCCAGCAGCCAGGGACTAGCGGGTTATGAGCAGTTCTTC; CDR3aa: CASSQGLAGYEQFF
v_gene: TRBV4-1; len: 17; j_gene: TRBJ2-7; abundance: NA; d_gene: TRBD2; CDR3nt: TGCGCCAGCAGCCGAAGCCTAGCGGGAGGCGCTGGCTACGAGCAGTACTTC; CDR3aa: CASSRSLAGGAGYEQYF
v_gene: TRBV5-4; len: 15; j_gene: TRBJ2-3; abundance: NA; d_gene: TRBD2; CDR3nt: TGTGCCAGCAGCCCCGCGTCTAGCGGGAGAGATACGCAGTATTTT; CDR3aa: CASSPASSGRDTQYF
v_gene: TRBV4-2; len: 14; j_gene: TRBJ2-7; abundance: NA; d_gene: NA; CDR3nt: TGTGCCAGCAGCCAGGGAAGGTGGGCCCACGAGCAGTACTTC; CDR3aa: CASSQGRWAHEQYF
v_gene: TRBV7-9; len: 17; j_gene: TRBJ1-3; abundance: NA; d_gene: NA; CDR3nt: TGTGCCAGCAGACCAGAACGGACACCTGCCTCTGGAAACACCATATATTTT; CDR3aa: CASRPERTPASGNTIYF
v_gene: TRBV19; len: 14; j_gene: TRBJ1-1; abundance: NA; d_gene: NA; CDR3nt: TGTGCCAGTAGTATAAGGGGAGGTCCCACTGAAGCTTTCTTT; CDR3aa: CASSIRGGPTEAFF
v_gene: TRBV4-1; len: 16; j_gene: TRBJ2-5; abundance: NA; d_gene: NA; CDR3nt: TGCGCCAGCAGCCAAGGTGTGGGGGACGGTGAAGAGACCCAGTACTTC; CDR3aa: CASSQGVGDGEETQYF
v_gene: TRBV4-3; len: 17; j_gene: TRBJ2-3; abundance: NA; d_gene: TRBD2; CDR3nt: TGCGCCAGCAGCCATCAAGCGGGGCCAGGCGGTACAGATACGCAGTATTTT; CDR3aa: CASSHQAGPGGTDTQYF
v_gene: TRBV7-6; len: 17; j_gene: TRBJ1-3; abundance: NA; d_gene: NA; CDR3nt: TGTGCCAGCAGCTTAGTTACATTTGCGAGCTCTGGAAACACCATATATTTT; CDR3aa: CASSLVTFASSGNTIYF
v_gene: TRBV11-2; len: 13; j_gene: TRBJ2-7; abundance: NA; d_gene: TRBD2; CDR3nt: TGTGCCAGCAGCATCCGGGGGGGCTACGAGCAGTACTTC; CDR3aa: CASSIRGGYEQYF
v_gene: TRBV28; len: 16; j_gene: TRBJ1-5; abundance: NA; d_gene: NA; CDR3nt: TGTGCCAGCAACATTATGGGGGTTTTCGGCAATCAGCCCCAGCATTTT; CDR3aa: CASNIMGVFGNQPQHF
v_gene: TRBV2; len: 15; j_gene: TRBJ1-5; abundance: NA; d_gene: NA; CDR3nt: TGTGCCAGCAGTTCAAACCGACAGACTAATCAGCCCCAGCATTTT; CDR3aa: CASSSNRQTNQPQHF